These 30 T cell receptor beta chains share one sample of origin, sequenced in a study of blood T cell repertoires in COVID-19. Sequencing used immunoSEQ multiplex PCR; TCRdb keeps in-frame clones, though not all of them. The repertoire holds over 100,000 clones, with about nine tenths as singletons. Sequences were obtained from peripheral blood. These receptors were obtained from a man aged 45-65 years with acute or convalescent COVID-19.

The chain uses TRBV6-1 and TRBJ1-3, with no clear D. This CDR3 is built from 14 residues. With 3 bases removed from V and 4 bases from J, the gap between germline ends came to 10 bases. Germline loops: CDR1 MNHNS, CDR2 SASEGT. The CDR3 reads CASSEVRGGNTIYF. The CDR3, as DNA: TGTGCCAGCAGTGAGGTTAGAGGCGGAAACACCATATATTTT.

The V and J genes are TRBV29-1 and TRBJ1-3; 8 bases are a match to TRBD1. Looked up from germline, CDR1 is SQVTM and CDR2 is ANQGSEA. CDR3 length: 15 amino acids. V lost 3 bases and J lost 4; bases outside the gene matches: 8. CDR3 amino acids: CSVEAGPGGGNTIYF. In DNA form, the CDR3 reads TGCAGCGTTGAGGCCGGCCCAGGGGGCGGAAACACCATATATTTT. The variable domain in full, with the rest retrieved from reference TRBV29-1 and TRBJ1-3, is SAVISQKPSRDICQRGTSLTIQCQVDSQVTMMFWYRQQPGQSLTLIATANQGSEATYESGFVIDKFPISRPNLTFSTLTVSNMSPEDSSIYLCSVEAGPGGGNTIYFGEGSWLTVV.

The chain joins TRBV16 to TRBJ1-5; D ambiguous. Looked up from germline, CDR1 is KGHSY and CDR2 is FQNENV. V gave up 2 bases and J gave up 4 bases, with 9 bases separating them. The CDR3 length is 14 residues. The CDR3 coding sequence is TGTGCCAGCAGCCAAAACAGACTAAATCAGCCCCAGCATTTT. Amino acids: CASSQNRLNQPQHF.

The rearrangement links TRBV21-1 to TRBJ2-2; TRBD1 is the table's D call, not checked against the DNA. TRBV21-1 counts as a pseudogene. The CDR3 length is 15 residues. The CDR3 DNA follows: TGTGCCAGCAGCAAAGGGGCCGGGACAGGGGGCTGGCTGTTTTTT. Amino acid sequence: CASSKGAGTGGWLFF.

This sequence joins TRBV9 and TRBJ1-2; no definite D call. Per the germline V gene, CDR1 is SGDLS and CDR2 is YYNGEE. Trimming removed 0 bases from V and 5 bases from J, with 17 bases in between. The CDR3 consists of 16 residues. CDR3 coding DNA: TGTGCCAGCAGCGTAGCCCCGGCCGGTGGGAGGTATGGCTACACCTTC. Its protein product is CASSVAPAGGRYGYTF.

CDR3 DNA sequence: TGTGCCAGTAGCCGGGAGCTCAATCAGCCCCAGCATTTT. It encodes CASSRELNQPQHF. This chain links TRBV19 with TRBJ1-5, with no clear D. The V end was cut by 6 bases, the J end by 3 bases, with 9 bases between. Germline V gene sequence: CDR1 LNHDA, CDR2 SQIVND (reference sequence). CDR3 length: 13 residues.

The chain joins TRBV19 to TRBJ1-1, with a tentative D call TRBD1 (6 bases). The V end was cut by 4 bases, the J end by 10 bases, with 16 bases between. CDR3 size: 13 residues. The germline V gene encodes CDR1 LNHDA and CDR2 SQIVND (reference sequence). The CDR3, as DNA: TGTGCCAGTAGTACGATTACCGGGACACGAGCTTTCTTT. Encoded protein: CASSTITGTRAFF.

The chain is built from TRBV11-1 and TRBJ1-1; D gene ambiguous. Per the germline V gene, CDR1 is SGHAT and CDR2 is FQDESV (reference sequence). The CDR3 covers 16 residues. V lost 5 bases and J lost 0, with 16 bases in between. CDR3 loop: CASSRLTSTLNTEAFF. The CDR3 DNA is TGTGCCAGCAGCCGTCTTACCTCCACATTGAACACTGAAGCTTTCTTT.

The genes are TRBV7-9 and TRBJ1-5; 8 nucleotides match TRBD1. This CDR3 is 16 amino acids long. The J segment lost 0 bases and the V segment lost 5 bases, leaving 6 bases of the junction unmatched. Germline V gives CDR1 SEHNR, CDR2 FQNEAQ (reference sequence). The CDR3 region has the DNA TGTGCCAGCAGCCAGGGACAGGTGATTAGCAATCAGCCCCAGCATTTT. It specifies CASSQGQVISNQPQHF.

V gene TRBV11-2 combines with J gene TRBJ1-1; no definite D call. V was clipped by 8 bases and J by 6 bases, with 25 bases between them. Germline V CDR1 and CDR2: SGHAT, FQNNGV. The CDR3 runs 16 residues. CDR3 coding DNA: TGTGCCAGCTCAGGAAAGGTGGGCAGCCCGTCTCCTGAAGCTTTCTTT. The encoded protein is CASSGKVGSPSPEAFF.

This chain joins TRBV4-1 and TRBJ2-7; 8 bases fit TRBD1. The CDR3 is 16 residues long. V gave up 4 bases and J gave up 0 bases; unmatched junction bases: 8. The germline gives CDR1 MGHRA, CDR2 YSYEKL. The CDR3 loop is CASSPDRGPSSYEQYF. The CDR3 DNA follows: TGCGCCAGCAGCCCAGACAGGGGCCCTAGCTCCTACGAGCAGTACTTC.

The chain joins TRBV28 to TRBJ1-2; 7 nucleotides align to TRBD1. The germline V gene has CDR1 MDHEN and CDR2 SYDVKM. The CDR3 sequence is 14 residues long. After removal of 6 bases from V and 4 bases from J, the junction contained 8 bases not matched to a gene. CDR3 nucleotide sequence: TGTGCCAGCAGCCTTCAACAGGGGTCCTATGGCTACACCTTC. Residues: CASSLQQGSYGYTF.

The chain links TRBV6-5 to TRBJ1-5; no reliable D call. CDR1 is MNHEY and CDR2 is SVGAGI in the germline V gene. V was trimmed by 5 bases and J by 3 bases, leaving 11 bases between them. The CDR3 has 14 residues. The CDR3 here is CASSRGSYNQPQHF. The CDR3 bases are TGTGCCAGCAGTCGAGGCTCCTACAATCAGCCCCAGCATTTT.

CDR3 DNA: TGCGCCAGCAGTTACTCAGGGGCCGCCAATCAGCCCCAGCATTTT. Translated, it gives CASSYSGAANQPQHF. The chain combines TRBV10-2 with TRBJ1-5; TRBD1 might be the D (6 bases). The CDR3 totals 15 residues. With 5 bases removed from V and 3 bases from J, the gap between germline ends came to 14 bases. CDR1 and CDR2 (germline): WSHSY, SAAADI.

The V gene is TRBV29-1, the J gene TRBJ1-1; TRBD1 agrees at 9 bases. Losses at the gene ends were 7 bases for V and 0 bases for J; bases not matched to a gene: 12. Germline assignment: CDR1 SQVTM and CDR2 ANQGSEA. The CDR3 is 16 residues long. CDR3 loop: CSAGGGTGILNTEAFF. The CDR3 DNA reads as TGCAGCGCCGGGGGTGGGACAGGGATCTTGAACACTGAAGCTTTCTTT.

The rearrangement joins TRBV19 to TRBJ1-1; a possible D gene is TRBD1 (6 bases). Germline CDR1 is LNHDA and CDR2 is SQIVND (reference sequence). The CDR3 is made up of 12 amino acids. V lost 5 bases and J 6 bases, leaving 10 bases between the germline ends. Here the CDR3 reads CASSYTGPEAFF. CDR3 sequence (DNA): TGTGCCAGTAGTTACACAGGGCCTGAAGCTTTCTTT.

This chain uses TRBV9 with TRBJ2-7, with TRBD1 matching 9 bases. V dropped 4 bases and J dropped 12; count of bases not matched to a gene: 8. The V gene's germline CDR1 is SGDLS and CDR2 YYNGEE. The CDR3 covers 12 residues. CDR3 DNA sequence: TGTGCCAGCAGCACCGGGACAGGGCCCCGGTACTTC. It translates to CASSTGTGPRYF. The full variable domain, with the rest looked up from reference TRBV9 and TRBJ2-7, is DSGVTQTPKHLITATGQRVTLRCSPRSGDLSVYWYQQSLDQGLQFLIQYYNGEERAKGNILERFSAQQFPDLHSELNLSSLELGDSALYFCASSTGTGPRYFGPGTRLTVT.

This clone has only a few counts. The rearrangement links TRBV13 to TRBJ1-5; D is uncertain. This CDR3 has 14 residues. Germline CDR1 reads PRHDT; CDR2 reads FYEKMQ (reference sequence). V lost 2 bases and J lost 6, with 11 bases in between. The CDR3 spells CASSLRGSGQPQHF. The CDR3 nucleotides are TGTGCCAGCAGCTTACGGGGATCCGGTCAGCCCCAGCATTTT.

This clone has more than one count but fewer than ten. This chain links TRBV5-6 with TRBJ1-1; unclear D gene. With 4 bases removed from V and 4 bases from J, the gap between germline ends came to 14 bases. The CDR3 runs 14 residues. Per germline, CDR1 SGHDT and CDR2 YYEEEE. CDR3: CASSVGPTFTEAFF. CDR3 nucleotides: TGTGCCAGCAGCGTTGGGCCTACCTTCACTGAAGCTTTCTTT.

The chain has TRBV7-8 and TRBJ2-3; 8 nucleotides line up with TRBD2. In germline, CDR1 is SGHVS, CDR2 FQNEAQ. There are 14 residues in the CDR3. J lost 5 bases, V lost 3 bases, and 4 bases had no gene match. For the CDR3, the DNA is TGTGCCAGCAGCTTCGGGGGGGCCCTAGATACGCAGTATTTT. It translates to CASSFGGALDTQYF.

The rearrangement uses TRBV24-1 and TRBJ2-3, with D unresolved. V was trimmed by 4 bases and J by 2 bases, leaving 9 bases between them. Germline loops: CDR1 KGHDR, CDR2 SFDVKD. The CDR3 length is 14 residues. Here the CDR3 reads CATSDPQDTDTQYF. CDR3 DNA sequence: TGTGCCACCAGTGACCCGCAGGACACAGATACGCAGTATTTT.

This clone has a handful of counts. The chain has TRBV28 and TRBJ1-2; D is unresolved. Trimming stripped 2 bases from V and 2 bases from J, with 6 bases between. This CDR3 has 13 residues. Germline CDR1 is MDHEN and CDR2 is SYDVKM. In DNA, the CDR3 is TGTGCCAGCAGTTTAAACGGGAACTATGGCTACACCTTC. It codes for CASSLNGNYGYTF.

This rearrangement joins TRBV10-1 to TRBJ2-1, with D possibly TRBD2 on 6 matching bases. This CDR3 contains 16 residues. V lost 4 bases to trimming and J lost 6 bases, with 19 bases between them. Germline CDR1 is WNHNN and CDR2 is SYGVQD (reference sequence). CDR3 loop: CASSAHAGGEGNEQFF. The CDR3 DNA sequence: TGCGCCAGCAGTGCCCATGCCGGGGGAGAGGGCAATGAGCAGTTCTTC.

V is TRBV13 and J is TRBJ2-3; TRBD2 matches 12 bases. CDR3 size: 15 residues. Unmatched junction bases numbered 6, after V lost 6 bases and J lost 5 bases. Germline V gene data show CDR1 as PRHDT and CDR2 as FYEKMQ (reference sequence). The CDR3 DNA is TGTGCCAGCAGGGCTAGCGGGAGGGCTAGAGATACGCAGTATTTT. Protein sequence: CASRASGRARDTQYF.

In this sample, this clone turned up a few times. CDR3 DNA sequence: TGTGCCAGCAGCTCGGGACTAGCGGGAGGGATGGCGAACACCGGGGAGCTGTTTTTT. It encodes CASSSGLAGGMANTGELFF. V usage is TRBV5-4 and J usage is TRBJ2-2; 16 nucleotides line up with TRBD2. Germline lookup yields CDR1 SGHNT and CDR2 YYREEE (reference sequence). V lost 3 bases to trimming and J lost 0 bases; unmatched junction nucleotides: 5. The CDR3 runs 19 residues.

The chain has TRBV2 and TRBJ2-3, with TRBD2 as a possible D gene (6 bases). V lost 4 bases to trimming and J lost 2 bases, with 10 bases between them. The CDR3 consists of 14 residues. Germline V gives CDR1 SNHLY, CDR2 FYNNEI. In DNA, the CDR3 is TGTGCCAGCAGTGTTAGCGGCCCCACAGATACGCAGTATTTT. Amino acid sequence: CASSVSGPTDTQYF.

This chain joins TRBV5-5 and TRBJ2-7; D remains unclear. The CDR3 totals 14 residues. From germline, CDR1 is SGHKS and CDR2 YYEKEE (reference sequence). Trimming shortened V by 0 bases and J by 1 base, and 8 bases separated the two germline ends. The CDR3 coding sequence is TGTGCCAGCAGCTTGGTCCAGGATTCCTACGAGCAGTACTTC. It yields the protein CASSLVQDSYEQYF.

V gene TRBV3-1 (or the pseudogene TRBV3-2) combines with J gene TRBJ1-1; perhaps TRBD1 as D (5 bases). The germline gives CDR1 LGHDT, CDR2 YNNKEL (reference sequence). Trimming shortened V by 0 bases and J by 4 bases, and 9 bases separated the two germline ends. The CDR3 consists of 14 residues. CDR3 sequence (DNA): TGTGCCAGCAGCCAAGAGGGGGGGGTCACTGAAGCTTTCTTT. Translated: CASSQEGGVTEAFF.

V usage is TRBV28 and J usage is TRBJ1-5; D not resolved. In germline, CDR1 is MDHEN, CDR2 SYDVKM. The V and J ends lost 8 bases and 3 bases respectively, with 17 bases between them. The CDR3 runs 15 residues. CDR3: CASALLGQSNQPQHF. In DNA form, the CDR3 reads TGTGCCAGCGCACTACTAGGGCAGTCCAATCAGCCCCAGCATTTT.

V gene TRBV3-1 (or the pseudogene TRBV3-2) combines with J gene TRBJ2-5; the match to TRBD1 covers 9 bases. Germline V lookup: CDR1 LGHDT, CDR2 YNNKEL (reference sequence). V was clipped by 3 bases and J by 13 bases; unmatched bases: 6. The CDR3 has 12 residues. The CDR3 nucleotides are TGTGCCAGCAGCCACACCACAGGGGGCCCGTACTTC. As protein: CASSHTTGGPYF.